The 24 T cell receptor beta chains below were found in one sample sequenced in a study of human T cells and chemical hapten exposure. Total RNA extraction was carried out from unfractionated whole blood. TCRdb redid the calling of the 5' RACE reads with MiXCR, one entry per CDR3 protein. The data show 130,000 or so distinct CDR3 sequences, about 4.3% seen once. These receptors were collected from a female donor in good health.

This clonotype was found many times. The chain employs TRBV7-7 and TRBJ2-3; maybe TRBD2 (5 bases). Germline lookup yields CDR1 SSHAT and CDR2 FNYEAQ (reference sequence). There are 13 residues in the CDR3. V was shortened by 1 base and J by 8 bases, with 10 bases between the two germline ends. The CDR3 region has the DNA TGTGCCAGCAGCTTAGAAGGGAGACTTACGCAGTATTTT. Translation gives CASSLEGRLTQYF.

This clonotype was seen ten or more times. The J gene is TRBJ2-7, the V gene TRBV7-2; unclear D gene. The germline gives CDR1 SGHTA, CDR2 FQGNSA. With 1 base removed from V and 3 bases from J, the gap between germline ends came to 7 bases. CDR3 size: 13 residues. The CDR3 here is CASSLVPDYEQYF. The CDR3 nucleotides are TGTGCCAGCAGCTTAGTGCCAGACTACGAGCAGTACTTC. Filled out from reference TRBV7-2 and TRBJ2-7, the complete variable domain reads GAGVSQSPSNKVTEKGKDVELRCDPISGHTALYWYRQSLGQGLEFLIYFQGNSAPDKSGLPSDRFSAERTGGSVSTLTIQRTQQEDSAVYLCASSLVPDYEQYFGPGTRLTVT.

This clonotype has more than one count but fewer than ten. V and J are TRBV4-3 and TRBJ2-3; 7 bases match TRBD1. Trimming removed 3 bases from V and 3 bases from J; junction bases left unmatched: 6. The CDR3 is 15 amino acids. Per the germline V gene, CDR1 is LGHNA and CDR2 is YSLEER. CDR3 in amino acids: CASSQSGTDTDTQYF. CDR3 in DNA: TGCGCCAGCAGCCAGTCCGGGACAGATACAGATACGCAGTATTTT.

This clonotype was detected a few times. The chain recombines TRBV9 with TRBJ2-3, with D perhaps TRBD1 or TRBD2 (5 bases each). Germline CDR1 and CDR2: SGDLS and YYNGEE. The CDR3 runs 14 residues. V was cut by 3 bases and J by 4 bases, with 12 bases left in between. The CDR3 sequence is CASSEGPGSDTQYF. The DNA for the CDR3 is TGTGCCAGCAGCGAGGGACCGGGATCAGATACGCAGTATTTT.

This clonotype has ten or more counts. The CDR3, as DNA: TGTGCCAGCACCATCTCCGGAAACTATGGCTACACCTTC. Translated, it gives CASTISGNYGYTF. V is TRBV12-3 or TRBV12-4 and J is TRBJ1-2; no clear D. The CDR3 extends over 13 amino acids. V was pared by 7 bases and J by 2 bases, with 11 bases between.

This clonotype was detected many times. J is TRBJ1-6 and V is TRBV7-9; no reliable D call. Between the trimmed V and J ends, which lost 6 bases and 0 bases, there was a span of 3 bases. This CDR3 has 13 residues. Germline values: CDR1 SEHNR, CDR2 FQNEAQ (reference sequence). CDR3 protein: CASSASYNSPLHF. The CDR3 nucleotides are TGTGCCAGCAGTGCCTCCTATAATTCACCCCTCCACTTT.

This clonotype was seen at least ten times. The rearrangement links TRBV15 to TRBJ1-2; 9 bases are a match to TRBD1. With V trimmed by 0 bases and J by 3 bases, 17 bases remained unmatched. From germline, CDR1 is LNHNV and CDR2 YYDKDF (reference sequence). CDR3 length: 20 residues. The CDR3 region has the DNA TGTGCCACCAGCAGAGATTACGAACTCCGGGACAGGGAGGGGGACTATGGCTACACCTTC. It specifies CATSRDYELRDREGDYGYTF.

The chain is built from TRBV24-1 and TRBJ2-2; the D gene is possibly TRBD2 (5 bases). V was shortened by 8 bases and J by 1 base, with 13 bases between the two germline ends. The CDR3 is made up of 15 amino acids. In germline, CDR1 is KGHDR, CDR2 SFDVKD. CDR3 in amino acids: CATMGRTGNTGELFF. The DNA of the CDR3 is TGTGCCACCATGGGTCGGACTGGGAACACCGGGGAGCTGTTTTTT.

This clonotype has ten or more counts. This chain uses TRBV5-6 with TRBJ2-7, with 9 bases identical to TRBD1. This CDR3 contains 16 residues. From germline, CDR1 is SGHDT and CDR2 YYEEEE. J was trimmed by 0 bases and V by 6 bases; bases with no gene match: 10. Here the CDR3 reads CASTFTQGADSYEQYF. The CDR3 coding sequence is TGTGCCAGCACCTTTACACAGGGGGCCGACTCCTACGAGCAGTACTTC.

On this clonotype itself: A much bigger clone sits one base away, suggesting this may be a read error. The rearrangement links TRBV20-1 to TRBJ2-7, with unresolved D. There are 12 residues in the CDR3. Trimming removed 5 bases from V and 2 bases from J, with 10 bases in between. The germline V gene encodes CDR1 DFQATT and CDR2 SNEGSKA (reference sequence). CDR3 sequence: CSAFGVTYEQYF. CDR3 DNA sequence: TGCAGTGCTTTCGGCGTTACCTACGAGCAGTACTTC.

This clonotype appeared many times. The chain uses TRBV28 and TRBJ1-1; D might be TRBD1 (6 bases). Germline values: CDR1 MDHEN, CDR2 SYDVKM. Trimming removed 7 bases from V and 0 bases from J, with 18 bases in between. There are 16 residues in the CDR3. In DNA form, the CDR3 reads TGTGCCAGCACCCTAAGGAGGGGGAACCTGAACACTGAAGCTTTCTTT. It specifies CASTLRRGNLNTEAFF. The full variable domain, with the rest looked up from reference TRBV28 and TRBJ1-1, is DVKVTQSSRYLVKRTGEKVFLECVQDMDHENMFWYRQDPGLGLRLIYFSYDVKMKEKGDIPEGYSVSREKKERFSLILESASTNQTSMYLCASTLRRGNLNTEAFFGQGTRLTVV.

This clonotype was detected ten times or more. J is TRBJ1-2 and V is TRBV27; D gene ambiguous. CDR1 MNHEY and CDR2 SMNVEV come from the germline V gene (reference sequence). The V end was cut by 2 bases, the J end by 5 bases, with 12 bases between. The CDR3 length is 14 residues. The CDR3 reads CASSLRVPGYGYTF. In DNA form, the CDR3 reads TGTGCCAGCAGTTTACGAGTCCCTGGGTATGGCTACACCTTC.

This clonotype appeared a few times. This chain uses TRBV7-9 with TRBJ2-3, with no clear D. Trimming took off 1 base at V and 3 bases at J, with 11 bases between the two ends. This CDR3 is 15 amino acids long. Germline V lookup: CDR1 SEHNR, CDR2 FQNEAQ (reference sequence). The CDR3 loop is CASSLGTTSTDTQYF. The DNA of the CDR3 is TGTGCCAGCAGCTTAGGGACCACATCGACAGATACGCAGTATTTT.

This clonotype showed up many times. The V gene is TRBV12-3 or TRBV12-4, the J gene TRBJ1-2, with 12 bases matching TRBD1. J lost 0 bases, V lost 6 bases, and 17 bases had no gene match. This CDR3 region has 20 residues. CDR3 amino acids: CASSYYRDRGPHQANYGYTF. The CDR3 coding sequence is TGTGCCAGCAGCTACTACCGGGACAGGGGGCCCCATCAAGCTAACTATGGCTACACCTTC.

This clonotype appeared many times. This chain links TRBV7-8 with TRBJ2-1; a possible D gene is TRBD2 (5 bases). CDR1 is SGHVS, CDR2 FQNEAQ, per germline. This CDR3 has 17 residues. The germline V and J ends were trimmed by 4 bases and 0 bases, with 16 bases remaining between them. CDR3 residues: CASSSGLAISSYNEQFF. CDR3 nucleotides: TGTGCCAGCAGCTCGGGATTAGCGATAAGCTCCTACAATGAGCAGTTCTTC. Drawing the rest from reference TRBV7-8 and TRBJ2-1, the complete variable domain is GAGVSQSPRYKVAKRGQDVALRCDPISGHVSLFWYQQALGQGPEFLTYFQNEAQLDKSGLPSDRFFAERPEGSVSTLKIQRTQQEDSAVYLCASSSGLAISSYNEQFFGPGTRLTVL.

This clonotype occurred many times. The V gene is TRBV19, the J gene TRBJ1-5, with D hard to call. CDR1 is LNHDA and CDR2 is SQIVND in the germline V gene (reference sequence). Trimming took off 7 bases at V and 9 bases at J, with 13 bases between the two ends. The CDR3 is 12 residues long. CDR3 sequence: CASNRDLGPQHF. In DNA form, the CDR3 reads TGTGCCAGTAACAGAGACCTCGGGCCCCAGCATTTT.

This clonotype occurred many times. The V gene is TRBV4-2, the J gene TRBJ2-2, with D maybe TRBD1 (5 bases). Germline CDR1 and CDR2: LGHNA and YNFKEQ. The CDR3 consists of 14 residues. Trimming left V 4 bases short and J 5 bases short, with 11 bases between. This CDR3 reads CASSPTVGTGELFF. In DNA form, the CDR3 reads TGTGCCAGCAGCCCGACAGTGGGAACCGGGGAGCTGTTTTTT.

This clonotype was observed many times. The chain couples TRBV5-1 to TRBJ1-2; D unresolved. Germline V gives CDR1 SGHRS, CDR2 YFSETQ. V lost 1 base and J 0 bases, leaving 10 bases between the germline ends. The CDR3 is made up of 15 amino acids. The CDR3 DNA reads TGCGCCAGCAGCTTGAGGCAGGCAGCTAACTATGGCTACACCTTC. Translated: CASSLRQAANYGYTF.

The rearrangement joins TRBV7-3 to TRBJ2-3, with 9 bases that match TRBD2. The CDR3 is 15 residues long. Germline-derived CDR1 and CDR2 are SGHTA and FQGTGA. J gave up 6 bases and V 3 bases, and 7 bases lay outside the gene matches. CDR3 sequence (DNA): TGTGCCAGCAGCTTCTCTAGCGGGGCAGGTGATACGCAGTATTTT. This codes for CASSFSSGAGDTQYF.

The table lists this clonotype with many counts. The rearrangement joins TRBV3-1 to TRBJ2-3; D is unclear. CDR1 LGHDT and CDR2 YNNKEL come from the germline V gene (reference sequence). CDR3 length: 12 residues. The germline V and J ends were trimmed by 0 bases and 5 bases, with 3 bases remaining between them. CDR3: CASSQEGDTQYF. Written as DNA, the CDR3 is TGTGCCAGCAGCCAAGAAGGAGATACGCAGTATTTT.

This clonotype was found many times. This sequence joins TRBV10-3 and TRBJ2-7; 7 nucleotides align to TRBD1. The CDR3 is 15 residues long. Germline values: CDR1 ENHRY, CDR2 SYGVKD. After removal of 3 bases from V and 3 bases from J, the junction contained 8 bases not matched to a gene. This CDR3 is CAISEFGQAHYEQYF. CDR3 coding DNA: TGTGCCATCAGTGAATTTGGACAGGCCCACTACGAGCAGTACTTC.

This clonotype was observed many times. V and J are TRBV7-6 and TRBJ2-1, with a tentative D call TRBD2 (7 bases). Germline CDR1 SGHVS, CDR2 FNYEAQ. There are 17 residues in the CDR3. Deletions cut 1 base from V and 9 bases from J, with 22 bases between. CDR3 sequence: CASSLGLTGGPRGEQFF. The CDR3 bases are TGTGCCAGCAGCTTAGGTTTGACGGGGGGACCCAGGGGTGAGCAGTTCTTC. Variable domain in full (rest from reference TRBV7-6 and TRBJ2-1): GAGVSQSPRYKVTKRGQDVALRCDPISGHVSLYWYRQALGQGPEFLTYFNYEAQQDKSGLPNDRFSAERPEGSISTLTIQRTEQRDSAMYRCASSLGLTGGPRGEQFFGPGTRLTVL.

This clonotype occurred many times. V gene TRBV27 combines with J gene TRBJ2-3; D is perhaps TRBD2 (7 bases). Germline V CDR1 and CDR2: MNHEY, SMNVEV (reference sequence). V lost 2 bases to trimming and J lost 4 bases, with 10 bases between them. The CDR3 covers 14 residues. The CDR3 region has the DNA TGTGCCAGCAGTTTAGAGGGGGGGCCAGATACGCAGTATTTT. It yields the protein CASSLEGGPDTQYF.

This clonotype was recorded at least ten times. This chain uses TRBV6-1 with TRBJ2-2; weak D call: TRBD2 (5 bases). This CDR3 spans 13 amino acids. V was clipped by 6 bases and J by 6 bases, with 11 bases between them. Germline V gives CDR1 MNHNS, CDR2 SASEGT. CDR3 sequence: CASRGGRAGELFF. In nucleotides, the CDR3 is TGTGCCAGCAGAGGCGGGCGGGCCGGGGAGCTGTTTTTT.